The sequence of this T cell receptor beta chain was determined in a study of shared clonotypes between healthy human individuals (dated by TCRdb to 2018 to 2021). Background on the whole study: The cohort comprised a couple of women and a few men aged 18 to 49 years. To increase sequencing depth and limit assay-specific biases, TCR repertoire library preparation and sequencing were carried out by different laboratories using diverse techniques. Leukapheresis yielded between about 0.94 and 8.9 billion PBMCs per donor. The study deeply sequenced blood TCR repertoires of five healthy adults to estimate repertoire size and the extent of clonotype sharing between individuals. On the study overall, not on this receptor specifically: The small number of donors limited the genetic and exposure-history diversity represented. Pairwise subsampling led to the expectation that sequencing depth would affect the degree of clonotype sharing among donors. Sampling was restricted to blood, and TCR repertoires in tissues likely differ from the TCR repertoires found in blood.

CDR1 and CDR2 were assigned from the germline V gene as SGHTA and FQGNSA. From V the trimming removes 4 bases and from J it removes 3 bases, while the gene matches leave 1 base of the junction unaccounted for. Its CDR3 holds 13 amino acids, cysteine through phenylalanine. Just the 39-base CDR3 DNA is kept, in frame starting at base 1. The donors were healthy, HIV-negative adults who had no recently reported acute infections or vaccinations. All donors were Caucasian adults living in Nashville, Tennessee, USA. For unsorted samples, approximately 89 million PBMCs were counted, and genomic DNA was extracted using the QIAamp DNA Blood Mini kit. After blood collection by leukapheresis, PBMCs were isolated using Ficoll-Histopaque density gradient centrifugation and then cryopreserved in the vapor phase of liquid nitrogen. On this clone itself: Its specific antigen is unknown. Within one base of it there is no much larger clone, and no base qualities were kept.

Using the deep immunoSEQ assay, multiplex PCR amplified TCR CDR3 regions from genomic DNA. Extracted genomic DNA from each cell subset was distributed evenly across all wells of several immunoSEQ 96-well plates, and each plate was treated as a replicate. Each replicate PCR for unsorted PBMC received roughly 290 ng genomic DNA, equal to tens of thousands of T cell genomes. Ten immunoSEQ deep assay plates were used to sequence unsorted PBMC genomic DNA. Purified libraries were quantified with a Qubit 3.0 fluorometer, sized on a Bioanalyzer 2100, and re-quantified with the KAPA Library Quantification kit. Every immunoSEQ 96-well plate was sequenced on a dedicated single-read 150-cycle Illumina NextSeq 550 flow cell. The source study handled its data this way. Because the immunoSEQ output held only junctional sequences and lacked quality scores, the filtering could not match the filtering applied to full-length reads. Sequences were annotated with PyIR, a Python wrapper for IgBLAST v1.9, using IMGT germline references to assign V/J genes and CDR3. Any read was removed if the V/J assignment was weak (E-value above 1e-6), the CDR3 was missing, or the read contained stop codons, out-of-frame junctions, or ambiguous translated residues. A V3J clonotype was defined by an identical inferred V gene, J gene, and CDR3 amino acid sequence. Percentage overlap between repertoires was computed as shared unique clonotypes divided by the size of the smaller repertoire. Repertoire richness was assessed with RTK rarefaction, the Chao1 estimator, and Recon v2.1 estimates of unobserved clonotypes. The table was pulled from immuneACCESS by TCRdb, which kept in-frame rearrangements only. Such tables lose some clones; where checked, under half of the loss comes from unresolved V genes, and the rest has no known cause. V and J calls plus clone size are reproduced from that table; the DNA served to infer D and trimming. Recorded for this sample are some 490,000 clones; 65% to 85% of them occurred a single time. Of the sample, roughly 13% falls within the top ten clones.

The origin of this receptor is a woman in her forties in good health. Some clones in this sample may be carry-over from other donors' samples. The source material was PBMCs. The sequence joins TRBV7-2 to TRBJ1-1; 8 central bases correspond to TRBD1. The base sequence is TGTGCCAGCAGCTACAGGGGGTACACTGAAGCTTTCTTT. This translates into CASSYRGYTEAFF.